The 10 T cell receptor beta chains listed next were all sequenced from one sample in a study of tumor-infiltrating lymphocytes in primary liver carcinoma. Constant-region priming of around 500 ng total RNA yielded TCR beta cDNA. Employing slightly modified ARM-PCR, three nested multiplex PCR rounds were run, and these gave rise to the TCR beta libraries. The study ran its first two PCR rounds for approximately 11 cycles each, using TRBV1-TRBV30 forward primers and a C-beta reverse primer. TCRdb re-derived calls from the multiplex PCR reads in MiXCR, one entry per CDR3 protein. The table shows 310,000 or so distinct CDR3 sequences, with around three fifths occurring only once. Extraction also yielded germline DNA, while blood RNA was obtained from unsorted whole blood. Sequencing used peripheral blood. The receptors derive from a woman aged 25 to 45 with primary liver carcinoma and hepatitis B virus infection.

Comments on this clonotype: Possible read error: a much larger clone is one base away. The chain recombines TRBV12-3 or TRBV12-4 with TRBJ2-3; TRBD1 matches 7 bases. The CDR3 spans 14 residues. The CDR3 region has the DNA TGTGCCAGCAGTTTGGACAGGTACACAGATGCGCAGTATTTT. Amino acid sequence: CASSLDRYTDAQYF.

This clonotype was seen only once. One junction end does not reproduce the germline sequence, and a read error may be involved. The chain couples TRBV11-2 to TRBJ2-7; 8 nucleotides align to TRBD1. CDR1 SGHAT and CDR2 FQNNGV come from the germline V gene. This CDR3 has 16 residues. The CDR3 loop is CAISPGTGPTNYEQYF. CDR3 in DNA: TGTGCCATCAGCCCCGGGACAGGCCCTACCAACTACGAGCAGTACTTC. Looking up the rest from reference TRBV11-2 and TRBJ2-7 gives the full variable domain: EAGVAQSPRYKIIEKRQSVAFWCNPISGHATLYWYQQILGQGPKLLIQFQNNGVVDDSQLPKDRFSAERLKGVDSTLKIQPAKLEDSAVYLCAISPGTGPTNYEQYFGPGTRLTVT.

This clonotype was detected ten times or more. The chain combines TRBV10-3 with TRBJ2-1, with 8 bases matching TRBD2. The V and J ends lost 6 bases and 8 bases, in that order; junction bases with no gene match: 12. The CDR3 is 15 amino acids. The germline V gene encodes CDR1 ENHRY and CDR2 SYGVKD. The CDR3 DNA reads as TGTGCCATCAGATCAGCGGGAGCGGCAAAGGATGAGCAGTTCTTC. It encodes CAIRSAGAAKDEQFF.

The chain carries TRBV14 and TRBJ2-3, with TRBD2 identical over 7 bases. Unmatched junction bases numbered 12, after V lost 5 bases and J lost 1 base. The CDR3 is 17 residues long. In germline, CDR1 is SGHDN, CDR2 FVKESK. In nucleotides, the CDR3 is TGTGCCAGCAGCTCCGGACTAGTGGTTTGGGGCACAGATACGCAGTATTTT. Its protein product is CASSSGLVVWGTDTQYF.

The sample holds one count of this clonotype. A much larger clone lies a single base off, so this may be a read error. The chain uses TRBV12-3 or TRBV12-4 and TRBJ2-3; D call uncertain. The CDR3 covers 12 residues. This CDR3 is CANSLLRDTQYF. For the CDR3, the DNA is TGTGCCAACAGTTTATTGCGAGATACGCAGTATTTT.

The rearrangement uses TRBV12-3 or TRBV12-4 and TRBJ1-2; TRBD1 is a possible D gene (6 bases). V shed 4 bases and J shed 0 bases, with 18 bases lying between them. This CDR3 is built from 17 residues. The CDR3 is CASSSQGLITPNYGYTF. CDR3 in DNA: TGTGCCAGCAGTTCACAGGGACTGATCACCCCTAACTATGGCTACACCTTC.

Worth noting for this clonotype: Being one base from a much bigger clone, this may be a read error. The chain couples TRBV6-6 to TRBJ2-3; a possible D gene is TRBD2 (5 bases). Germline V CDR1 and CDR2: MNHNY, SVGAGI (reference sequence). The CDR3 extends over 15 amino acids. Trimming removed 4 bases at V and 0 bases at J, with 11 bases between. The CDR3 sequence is CASSSAVTSTDTQYF. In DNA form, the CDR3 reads TGTGCCAGCAGTTCAGCGGTCACTAGCACAGATACGCAGTATTTT.

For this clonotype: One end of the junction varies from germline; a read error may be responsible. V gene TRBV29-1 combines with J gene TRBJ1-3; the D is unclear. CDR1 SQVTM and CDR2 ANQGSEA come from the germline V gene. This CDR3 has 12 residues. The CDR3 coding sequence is TGTAGCCTTGAGGCGGTCGGGAACACCATATATTTT. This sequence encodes CSLEAVGNTIYF.

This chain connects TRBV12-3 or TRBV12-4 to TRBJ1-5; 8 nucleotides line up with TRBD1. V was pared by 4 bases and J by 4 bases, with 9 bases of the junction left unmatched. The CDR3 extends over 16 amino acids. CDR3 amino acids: CASSSLGQAGNQPQHF. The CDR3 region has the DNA TGTGCCAGCAGTTCCCTGGGACAGGCAGGGAATCAGCCCCAGCATTTT.

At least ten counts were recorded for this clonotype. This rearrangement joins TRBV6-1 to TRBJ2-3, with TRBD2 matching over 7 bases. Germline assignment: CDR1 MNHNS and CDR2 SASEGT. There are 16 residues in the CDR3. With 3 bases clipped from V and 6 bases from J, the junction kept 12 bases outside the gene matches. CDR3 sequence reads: CASSDRGRGVPDTQYF. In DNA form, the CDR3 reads TGTGCCAGCAGTGACCGCGGGAGAGGGGTCCCGGATACGCAGTATTTT.